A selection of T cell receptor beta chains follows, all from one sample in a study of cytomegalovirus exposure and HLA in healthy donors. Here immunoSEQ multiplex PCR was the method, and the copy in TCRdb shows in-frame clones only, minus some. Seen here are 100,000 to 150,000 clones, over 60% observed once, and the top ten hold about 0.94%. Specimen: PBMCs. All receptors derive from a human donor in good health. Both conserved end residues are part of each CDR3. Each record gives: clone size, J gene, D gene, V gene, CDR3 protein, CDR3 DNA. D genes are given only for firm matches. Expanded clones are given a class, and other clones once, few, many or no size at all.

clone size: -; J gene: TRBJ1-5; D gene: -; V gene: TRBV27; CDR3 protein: CASSLLADYSNQPQHF; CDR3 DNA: TGTGCCAGCAGTTTATTGGCAGACTATAGCAATCAGCCCCAGCATTTT
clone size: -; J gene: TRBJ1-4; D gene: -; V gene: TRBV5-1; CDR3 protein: CASSTGLKGEKLFF; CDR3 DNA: TGCGCCAGCAGCACAGGGTTAAAGGGTGAAAAACTGTTTTTT
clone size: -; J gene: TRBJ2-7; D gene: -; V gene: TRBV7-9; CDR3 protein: CASSQSYGTYEQYF; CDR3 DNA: TGTGCCAGCAGCCAATCCTATGGTACCTACGAGCAGTACTTC
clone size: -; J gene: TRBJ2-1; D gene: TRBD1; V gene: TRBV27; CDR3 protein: CATSDLGQGVGNEQFF; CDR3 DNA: TGTGCCACCAGTGATTTGGGACAGGGAGTAGGGAATGAGCAGTTCTTC
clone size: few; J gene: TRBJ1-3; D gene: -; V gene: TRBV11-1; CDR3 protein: CASSEVSGNTIYF; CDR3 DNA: TGTGCCAGCAGCGAGGTCTCTGGAAACACCATATATTTT
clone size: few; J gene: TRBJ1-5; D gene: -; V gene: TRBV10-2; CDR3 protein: CASSESIGYSNQPQHF; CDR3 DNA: TGCGCCAGCAGTGAGTCGATCGGGTATAGCAATCAGCCCCAGCATTTT
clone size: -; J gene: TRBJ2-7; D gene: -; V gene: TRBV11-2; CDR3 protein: CASSFYREQYF; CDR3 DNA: TGTGCCAGCAGCTTCTACCGGGAGCAGTACTTC
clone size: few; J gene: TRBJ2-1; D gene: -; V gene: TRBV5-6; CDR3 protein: CASSPGTPSYNEQFF; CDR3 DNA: TGTGCCAGCAGCCCCGGGACTCCCTCCTACAATGAGCAGTTCTTC
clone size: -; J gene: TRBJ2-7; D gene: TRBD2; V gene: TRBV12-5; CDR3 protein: CASGPPGARLAGNEQYF; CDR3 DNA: TGTGCTAGTGGCCCACCCGGGGCGAGACTAGCGGGGAACGAGCAGTACTTC
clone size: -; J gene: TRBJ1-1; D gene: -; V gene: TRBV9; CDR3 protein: CASSEIQGRSTEAFF; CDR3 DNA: TGTGCCAGCAGCGAAATACAGGGACGTAGCACTGAAGCTTTCTTT
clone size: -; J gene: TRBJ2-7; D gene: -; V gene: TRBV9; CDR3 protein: CASSVGDTAVLYEQYF; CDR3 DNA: TGTGCCAGCAGCGTAGGGGACACAGCAGTATTGTACGAGCAGTACTTC
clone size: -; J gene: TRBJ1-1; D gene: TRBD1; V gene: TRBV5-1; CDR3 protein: CASSGQGPTEAFF; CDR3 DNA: TGCGCCAGCAGCGGACAGGGGCCAACTGAAGCTTTCTTT
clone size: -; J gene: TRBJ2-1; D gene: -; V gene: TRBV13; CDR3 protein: CASSLVAETNEQFF; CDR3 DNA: TGTGCCAGCAGCTTAGTAGCAGAAACCAATGAGCAGTTCTTC
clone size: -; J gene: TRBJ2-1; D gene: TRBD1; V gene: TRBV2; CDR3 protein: CASSALDREVSFF; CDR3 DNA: TGTGCCAGCAGTGCATTGGACAGGGAAGTCTCGTTCTTC
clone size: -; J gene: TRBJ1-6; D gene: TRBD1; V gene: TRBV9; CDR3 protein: CASSSGQENSPLHF; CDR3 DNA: TGTGCCAGCAGCTCCGGACAGGAGAATTCCCCCCTCCACTTT
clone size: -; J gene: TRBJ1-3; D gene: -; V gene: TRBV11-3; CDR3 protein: CASSLADSSGNTIYF; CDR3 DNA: TGTGCCAGCAGCTTAGCGGACAGCTCTGGAAACACCATATATTTT
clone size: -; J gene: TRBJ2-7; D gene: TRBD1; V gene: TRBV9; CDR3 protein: CASSEAPSDRVGENEQYF; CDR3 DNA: TGTGCCAGCAGCGAGGCCCCCTCGGACAGGGTGGGTGAGAACGAGCAGTACTTC
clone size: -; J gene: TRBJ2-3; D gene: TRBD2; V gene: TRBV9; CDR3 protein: CASSVGLGLAGGLWADTQYF; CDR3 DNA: TGTGCCAGCAGCGTAGGATTGGGACTAGCGGGGGGGCTGTGGGCAGATACGCAGTATTTT
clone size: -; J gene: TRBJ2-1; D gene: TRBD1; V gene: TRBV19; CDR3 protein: CASSIAGTGNEQFF; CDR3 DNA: TGTGCCAGTAGTATAGCCGGGACAGGCAATGAGCAGTTCTTC
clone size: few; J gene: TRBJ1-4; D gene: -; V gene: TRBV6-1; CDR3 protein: CASSEAQVGGFNEKLFF; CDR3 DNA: TGTGCCAGCAGTGAAGCGCAAGTTGGGGGGTTTAATGAAAAACTGTTTTTT
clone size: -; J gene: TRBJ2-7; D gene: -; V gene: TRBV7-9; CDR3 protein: CASSSRDNYEQYF; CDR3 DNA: TGTGCCAGCAGCAGCCGGGACAACTACGAGCAGTACTTC
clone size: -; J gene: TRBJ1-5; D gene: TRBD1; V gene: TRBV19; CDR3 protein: CASIPEDRVRNQPQHF; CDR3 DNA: TGTGCCAGTATTCCGGAGGACAGGGTGCGGAATCAGCCCCAGCATTTT